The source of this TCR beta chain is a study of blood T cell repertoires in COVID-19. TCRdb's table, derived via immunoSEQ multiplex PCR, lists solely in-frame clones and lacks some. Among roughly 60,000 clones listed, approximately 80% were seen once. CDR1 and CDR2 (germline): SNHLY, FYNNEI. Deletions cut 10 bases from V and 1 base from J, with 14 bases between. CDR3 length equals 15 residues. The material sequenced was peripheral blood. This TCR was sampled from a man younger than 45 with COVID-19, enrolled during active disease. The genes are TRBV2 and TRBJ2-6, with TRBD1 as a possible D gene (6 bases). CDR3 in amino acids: CATTSQGSGANVLTF. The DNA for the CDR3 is TGTGCCACCACTAGTCAGGGGTCTGGGGCCAACGTCCTGACTTTC.